The 15 T cell receptor beta chains given below trace back to one sample, sequenced in a study of T-cell reconstitution after alpha-beta-depleted transplantation in children. The TCRbeta library incorporated unique molecular identifiers. TCRdb called the PCR reads again in MiXCR, with one record for every CDR3 protein. The data hold around 600,000 distinct CDR3 sequences, with about 21% observed a single time. This specimen was PBMCs, mostly from graft donor cells, taken 360 days after TCRalphabeta/CD19-depleted stem cell transplant. The receptors here all came from a boy under three years old who had a stem cell transplant for acute myeloid leukemia, so the T cells may come from the graft donor.

This chain joins TRBV29-1 and TRBJ2-3; 8 bases map to TRBD1. The V segment lost 7 bases and the J segment 3 bases; nucleotides outside the gene matches: 6. Per germline, CDR1 SQVTM and CDR2 ANQGSEA. The CDR3 totals 13 residues. The CDR3 nucleotides are TGCAGCGGGGGTCAGGGGGCAACAGATACGCAGTATTTT. The encoded protein is CSGGQGATDTQYF.

On this clonotype itself: The junction departs from germline at one end; a sequencing error may be responsible. The V gene is TRBV2, the J gene TRBJ1-5; D call uncertain. The germline CDR1 and CDR2 sequences are SNHLY and FYNNEI. The CDR3 is made up of 14 amino acids. CDR3: CAISLAQFNQPQHF. The CDR3 coding sequence is TGTGCCATCAGTTTAGCACAGTTCAATCAGCCCCAGCATTTT. Supplemented by reference TRBV2 and TRBJ1-5, the full variable domain reads EPEVTQTPSHQVTQMGQEVILRCVPISNHLYFYWYRQILGQKVEFLVSFYNNEISEKSEIFDDQFSVERPDGSNFTLKIRSTKLEDSAMYFCAISLAQFNQPQHFGDGTRLSIL.

Details on this clonotype: It may be a read error: a sequence one base away is much more abundant. Here the CDR3 reads CSVEGAGNTEAFF. Written as DNA, the CDR3 is TGCAGCGTTGAAGGGGCGGGGAACACTGAAGCTTTCTTT. V is TRBV29-1 and J is TRBJ1-1; the D is unclear. From germline, CDR1 is SQVTM and CDR2 ANQGSEA. V shed 1 base and J shed 1 base, with 7 bases lying between them. The CDR3 contains 13 residues.

As DNA, the CDR3 is TGCGCCAGCAGCCAAGAAGCCTCTTACGGGGAGACCCAGTACTTC. Its protein is CASSQEASYGETQYF. The chain carries TRBV4-3 and TRBJ2-5; D is unclear. V lost 0 bases to trimming and J lost 5 bases, with 13 bases between them. The V gene's germline CDR1 is LGHNA and CDR2 YSLEER. This CDR3 is 15 amino acids long.

This clonotype was seen many times. This chain joins TRBV12-3 or TRBV12-4 and TRBJ2-5, with D possibly being TRBD2 (7 bases). V lost 6 bases to trimming and J lost 5 bases, with 10 bases between them. This CDR3 is built from 12 residues. The CDR3 reads CASSWGGETQYF. CDR3 in DNA: TGTGCCAGCAGCTGGGGGGGCGAGACCCAGTACTTC.

This rearrangement joins TRBV6-1 to TRBJ2-1; 10 nucleotides line up with TRBD2. The CDR3 extends over 14 amino acids. Unmatched junction bases numbered 8, after V lost 8 bases and J lost 7 bases. Germline V gene lookup returns CDR1 MNHNS and CDR2 SASEGT. In DNA form, the CDR3 reads TGTGCCAGCCGGGAGCTAGCGGGGGATAATGAGCAGTTCTTC. Translating it yields CASRELAGDNEQFF.

This clonotype was detected many times. The chain joins TRBV29-1 to TRBJ2-1; D is possibly TRBD1 (5 bases). This CDR3 spans 13 amino acids. Trimming stripped 1 base from V and 4 bases from J, with 8 bases between. Looked up from germline, CDR1 is SQVTM and CDR2 is ANQGSEA. The CDR3 sequence is CSVEVRQYNEQFF. DNA for the CDR3: TGCAGCGTTGAAGTCCGACAGTACAATGAGCAGTTCTTC.

This clonotype was observed a handful of times. The chain carries TRBV20-1 and TRBJ2-3, with 7 bases lining up with TRBD2. The CDR3 spans 15 residues. V shed 0 bases, J shed 2 bases, and the junction held 5 bases outside the gene matches. Germline lookup yields CDR1 DFQATT and CDR2 SNEGSKA (reference sequence). The CDR3 bases are TGCAGTGCTAGAGATCGACTAGCCCCCACAGATACGCAGTATTTT. It is translated as CSARDRLAPTDTQYF.

V is TRBV11-1 and J is TRBJ2-7; a possible D gene is TRBD2 (6 bases). The germline CDR1 and CDR2 sequences are SGHAT and FQDESV (reference sequence). Deletions cut 2 bases from V and 3 bases from J, with 14 bases between. The CDR3 has 15 amino acids. In DNA form, the CDR3 reads TGTGCCAGCAGCTTAAGTTCATACGGGAGCTACGAGCAGTACTTC. Its protein is CASSLSSYGSYEQYF.

This clonotype has a count of ten or more. J is TRBJ2-5 and V is TRBV5-1; D call uncertain. The CDR3 consists of 16 residues. Trimming took off 0 bases at V and 0 bases at J, with 12 bases between the two ends. CDR1 is SGHRS, CDR2 YFSETQ, per germline. The CDR3, as DNA: TGCGCCAGCAGCTTGGATGTGGGTCCGTACCAAGAGACCCAGTACTTC. It translates to CASSLDVGPYQETQYF.

This clonotype was seen at least ten times. The chain joins TRBV20-1 to TRBJ2-7; 8 bases line up with TRBD1. This CDR3 comprises 15 residues. V was pared by 3 bases and J by 2 bases, with 9 bases of the junction left unmatched. CDR1 and CDR2 from the germline V gene are DFQATT and SNEGSKA (reference sequence). The CDR3 loop is CSASVRETGAYEQYF. In DNA form, the CDR3 reads TGCAGTGCTAGCGTCCGAGAGACAGGGGCCTACGAGCAGTACTTC.

This clonotype was counted ten times or more. This chain links TRBV30 with TRBJ1-1; the D is unclear. Per the germline V gene, CDR1 is GTSNPN and CDR2 is SVGIG (reference sequence). Trimming removed 0 bases from V and 7 bases from J, with 12 bases in between. CDR3 size: 13 residues. The CDR3, as DNA: TGTGCCTGGAGTGTTGAGGGCCCGAATGAAGCTTTCTTT. Translated: CAWSVEGPNEAFF.

The genes are TRBV24-1 and TRBJ2-5; tentative D call: TRBD1 (6 bases). The CDR3 is 13 amino acids. Germline lookup yields CDR1 KGHDR and CDR2 SFDVKD. Trimming stripped 10 bases from V and 5 bases from J, with 16 bases between. CDR3 bases: TGTGCCACAGCGGAAGGGGGTTTGGAGACCCAGTACTTC. This codes for CATAEGGLETQYF.

This clonotype showed up many times. CDR3 residues: CASSYRRGGMNEQFF. The CDR3 coding sequence is TGTGCCAGCAGCTACCGGCGGGGGGGCATGAATGAGCAGTTCTTC. The rearrangement links TRBV7-3 to TRBJ2-1, with TRBD2 matching 9 bases. CDR1 and CDR2 from the germline V gene are SGHTA and FQGTGA. Losses at the gene ends were 4 bases for V and 7 bases for J; bases not matched to a gene: 8. The CDR3 extends over 15 amino acids.

This chain uses TRBV29-1 with TRBJ1-2; perhaps TRBD1 as D (6 bases). Trimming took 4 bases from V and 8 from J, leaving 14 bases between them. Germline lookup yields CDR1 SQVTM and CDR2 ANQGSEA. The CDR3 runs to 12 residues. As DNA, the CDR3 is TGCAGCGTTGCTCAAGGGGGTGTAGGCTACACCTTC. It yields the protein CSVAQGGVGYTF.